The source of this T cell receptor (beta chain) is a study of shared clonotypes between healthy human individuals. Comment on this clone: No antigen is known for it.

In the naive CD8 group, cells lacked CD45RO and were positively selected for CCR7, so terminally differentiated effector memory CD45RA+ cells were left out. The repertoire was sequenced with immunoSEQ multiplex PCR; TCRdb's copy has only in-frame clones and lacks some. This table has about 2 million clones, roughly 94% appearing once. General study points: How much donors shared clonotypes was expected to be affected by sequencing depth. Clonotypes that were shared across a handful of donors made up approximately 5.1% of naive CD4 clonotypes.

The CDR3 runs 16 residues. The V gene lost 2 bases and the J gene lost 8 bases, with 19 bases spanning the gap. Germline loops: CDR1 LNHDA, CDR2 SQIVND (reference sequence). V gene TRBV19 combines with J gene TRBJ1-5; perhaps TRBD1 as D (6 bases). This TCR derives from a man in his late teens or twenties in good health. The sample consisted of naive CD8+ T cells sorted from blood. CDR3 coding DNA: TGTGCCAGTAGTATATGGACAGAGGTGGGATTCGAGCCCCAGCATTTT. Translating gives CASSIWTEVGFEPQHF.